The clone carrying this T cell receptor beta chain showed up just a few times. Its antigen is unknown. The sample comes from a study of cytomegalovirus exposure and HLA in healthy donors. Study-wide points: It was likely that a cluster of highly shared sequence variants was a sequencing artifact.

The study ran its PCR with 60 Vbeta and 13 Jbeta primers. Profiling relied on immunoSEQ multiplex PCR, and the TCRdb table lists in-frame clones only, not all of them. This table holds 150,000 to 200,000 clones, 9.5% found once. Germline values: CDR1 SGHVS, CDR2 FQNEAQ. This CDR3 spans 16 amino acids. V lost 5 bases and J lost 4, with 18 bases in between. This chain links TRBV7-8 with TRBJ2-1; maybe TRBD2 (5 bases). This clonotype was obtained from a woman aged 25 to 45 in good health and CMV-seropositive. The sample consisted of PBMCs. The CDR3 nucleotides are TGTGCCAGCAGCCCAATGGCGACTACTCGATACAATGAGCAGTTCTTC. Protein sequence: CASSPMATTRYNEQFF.